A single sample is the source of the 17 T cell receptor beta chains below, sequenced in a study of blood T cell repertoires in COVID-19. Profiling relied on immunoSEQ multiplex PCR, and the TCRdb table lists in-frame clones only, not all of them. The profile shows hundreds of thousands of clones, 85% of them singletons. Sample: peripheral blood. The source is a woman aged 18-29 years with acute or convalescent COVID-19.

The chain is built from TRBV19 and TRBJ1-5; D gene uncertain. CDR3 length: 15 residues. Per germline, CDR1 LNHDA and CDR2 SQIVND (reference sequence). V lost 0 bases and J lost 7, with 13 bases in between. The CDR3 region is CASSIDLRSHQPQHF. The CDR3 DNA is TGTGCCAGTAGTATAGATCTCAGGTCCCACCAGCCCCAGCATTTT.

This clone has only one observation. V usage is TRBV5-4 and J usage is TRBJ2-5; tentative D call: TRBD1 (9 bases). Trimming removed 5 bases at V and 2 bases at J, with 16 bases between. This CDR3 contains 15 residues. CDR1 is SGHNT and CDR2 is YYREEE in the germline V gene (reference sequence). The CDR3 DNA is TGTGCCAGCAGGCAGCGGGGGACAGGGCAAGAGACCCAGTACTTC. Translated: CASRQRGTGQETQYF.

CDR3 region: CASSFVEDTEAFF. CDR3 DNA: TGTGCCAGCAGCTTCGTCGAGGACACTGAAGCTTTCTTT. This chain uses TRBV7-3 with TRBJ1-1; unclear D gene. The CDR3 has 13 amino acids. The V gene's germline CDR1 is SGHTA and CDR2 FQGTGA. V gave up 3 bases and J gave up 3 bases, with 8 bases separating them.

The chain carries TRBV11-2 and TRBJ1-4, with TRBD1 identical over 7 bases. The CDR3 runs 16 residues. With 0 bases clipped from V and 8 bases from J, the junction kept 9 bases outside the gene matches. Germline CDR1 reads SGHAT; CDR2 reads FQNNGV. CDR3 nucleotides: TGTGCCAGCAGCTTAGACGATGGGACAGACCGCGAAAAACTGTTTTTT. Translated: CASSLDDGTDREKLFF. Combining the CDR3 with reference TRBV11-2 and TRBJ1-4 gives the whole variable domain EAGVAQSPRYKIIEKRQSVAFWCNPISGHATLYWYQQILGQGPKLLIQFQNNGVVDDSQLPKDRFSAERLKGVDSTLKIQPAKLEDSAVYLCASSLDDGTDREKLFFGSGTQLSVL.

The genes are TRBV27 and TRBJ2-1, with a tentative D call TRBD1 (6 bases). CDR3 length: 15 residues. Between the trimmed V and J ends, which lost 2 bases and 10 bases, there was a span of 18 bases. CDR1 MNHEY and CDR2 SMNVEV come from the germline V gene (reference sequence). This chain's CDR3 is CASSLRRQVKGEQFF. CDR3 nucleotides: TGTGCCAGCAGTTTACGGAGACAGGTGAAGGGAGAGCAGTTCTTC.

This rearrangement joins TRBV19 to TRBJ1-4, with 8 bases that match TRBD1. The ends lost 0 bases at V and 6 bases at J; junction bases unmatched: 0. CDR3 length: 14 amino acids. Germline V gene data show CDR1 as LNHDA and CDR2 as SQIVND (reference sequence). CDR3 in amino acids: CASSIEQGDEKLFF. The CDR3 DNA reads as TGTGCCAGTAGTATAGAACAGGGGGATGAAAAACTGTTTTTT.

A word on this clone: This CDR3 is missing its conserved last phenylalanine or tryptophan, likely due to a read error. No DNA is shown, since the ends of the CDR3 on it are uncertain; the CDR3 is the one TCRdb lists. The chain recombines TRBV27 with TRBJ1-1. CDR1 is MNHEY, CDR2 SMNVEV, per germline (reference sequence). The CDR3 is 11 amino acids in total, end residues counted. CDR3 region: CASSLSSLRFS.

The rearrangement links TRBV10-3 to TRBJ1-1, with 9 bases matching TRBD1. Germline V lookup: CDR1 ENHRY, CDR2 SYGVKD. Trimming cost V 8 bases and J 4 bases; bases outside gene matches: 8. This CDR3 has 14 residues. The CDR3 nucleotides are TGTGCCATCGCGGGACAGGGAGATCCCACTGAAGCTTTCTTT. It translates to CAIAGQGDPTEAFF.

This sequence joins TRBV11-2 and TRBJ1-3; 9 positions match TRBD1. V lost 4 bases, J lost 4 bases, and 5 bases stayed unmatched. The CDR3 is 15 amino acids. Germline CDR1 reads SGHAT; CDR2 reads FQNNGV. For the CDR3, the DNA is TGTGCCAGCAGCTGGGGACAGGGACCAGGAAACACCATATATTTT. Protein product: CASSWGQGPGNTIYF.

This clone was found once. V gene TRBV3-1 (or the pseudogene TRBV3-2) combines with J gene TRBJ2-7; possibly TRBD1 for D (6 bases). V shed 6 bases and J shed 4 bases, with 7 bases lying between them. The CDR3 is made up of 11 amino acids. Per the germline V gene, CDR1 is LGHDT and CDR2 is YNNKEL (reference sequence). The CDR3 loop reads CASRQGYEQYF. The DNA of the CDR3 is TGTGCCAGCAGACAGGGTTACGAGCAGTACTTC.

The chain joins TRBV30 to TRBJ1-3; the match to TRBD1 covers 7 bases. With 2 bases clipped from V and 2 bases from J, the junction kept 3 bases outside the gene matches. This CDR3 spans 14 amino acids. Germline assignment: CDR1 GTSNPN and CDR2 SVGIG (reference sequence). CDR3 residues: CAWSTTGTGNTIYF. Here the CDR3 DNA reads TGTGCCTGGAGTACGACAGGGACTGGAAACACCATATATTTT.

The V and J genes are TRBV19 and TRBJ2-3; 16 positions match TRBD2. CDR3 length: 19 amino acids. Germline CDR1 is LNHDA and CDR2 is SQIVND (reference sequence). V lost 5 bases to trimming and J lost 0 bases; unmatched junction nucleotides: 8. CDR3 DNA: TGTGCCAGTAGTCCCAGAGGGACTAGCGGGGGGGGAAGCACAGATACGCAGTATTTT. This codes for CASSPRGTSGGGSTDTQYF. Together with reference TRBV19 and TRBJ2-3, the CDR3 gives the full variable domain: DGGITQSPKYLFRKEGQNVTLSCEQNLNHDAMYWYRQDPGQGLRLIYYSQIVNDFQKGDIAEGYSVSREKKESFPLTVTSAQKNPTAFYLCASSPRGTSGGGSTDTQYFGPGTRLTVL.

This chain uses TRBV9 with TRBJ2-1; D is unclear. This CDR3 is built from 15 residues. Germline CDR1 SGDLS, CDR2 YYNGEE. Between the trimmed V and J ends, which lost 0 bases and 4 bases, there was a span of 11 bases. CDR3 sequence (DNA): TGTGCCAGCAGCGTAGGGCAATTCTTTTACAATGAGCAGTTCTTC. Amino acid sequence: CASSVGQFFYNEQFF.

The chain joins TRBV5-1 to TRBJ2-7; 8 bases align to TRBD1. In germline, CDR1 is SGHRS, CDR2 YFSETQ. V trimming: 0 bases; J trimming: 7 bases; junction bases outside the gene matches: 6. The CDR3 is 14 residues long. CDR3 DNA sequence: TGCGCCAGCAGCTTGGGGGACAGGTCGGAGGAGCAGTACTTC. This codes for CASSLGDRSEEQYF.

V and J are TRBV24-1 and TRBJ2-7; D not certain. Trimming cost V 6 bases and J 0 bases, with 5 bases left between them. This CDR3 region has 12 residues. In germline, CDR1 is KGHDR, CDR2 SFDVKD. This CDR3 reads CATSPDSYEQYF. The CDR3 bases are TGTGCCACCAGTCCAGACTCCTACGAGCAGTACTTC.

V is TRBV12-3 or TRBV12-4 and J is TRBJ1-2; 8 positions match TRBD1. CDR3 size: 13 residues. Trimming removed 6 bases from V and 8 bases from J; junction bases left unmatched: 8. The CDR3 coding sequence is TGTGCCAGCAGAGACTGGACAGGGAACGGCTACACCTTC. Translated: CASRDWTGNGYTF.

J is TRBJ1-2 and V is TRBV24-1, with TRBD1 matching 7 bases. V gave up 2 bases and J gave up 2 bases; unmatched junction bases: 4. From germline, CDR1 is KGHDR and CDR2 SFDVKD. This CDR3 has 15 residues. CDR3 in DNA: TGTGCCACCAGTGATTCCCAGGACAGGAACTATGGCTACACCTTC. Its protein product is CATSDSQDRNYGYTF.